The clone carrying this T cell receptor (beta chain) was seen ten or more times. As yet, its antigen is unknown. This specimen belongs to a study of T cell repertoires in cytomegalovirus infection. In the study overall: Public TCR beta signature analysis indicated the presence of both CMV infection and matching HLA type.

TCRdb passed the reads through MiXCR, listing each CDR3 protein once. The sample has roughly 230,000 distinct CDR3 sequences, roughly 6.5% seen once. Germline V gives CDR1 MNHEY, CDR2 SVGAGI. The ends lost 5 bases at V and 0 bases at J; junction bases unmatched: 1. The CDR3 loop spans 14 amino acids. Overall study results and limits: Cumulated frequencies of public TCR beta families served to identify carriers of CMV plus the relevant HLA. The ex vivo response was dominated by HLA-C-restricted CMV-specific TCR beta clonotypes.

The sequencing sample was made of PBMCs. The sequence came from a human donor in good health (CMV status not recorded). Some clones in this sample may be carry-over from other donors' samples. J is TRBJ2-3 and V is TRBV6-5, with TRBD1 identical over 8 bases. This CDR3 is CASSRDRSTDTQYF. The CDR3 coding sequence is TGTGCCAGCAGTCGGGACAGGAGCACAGATACGCAGTATTTT.